One and the same sample provided the 20 T cell receptor beta chains below, sequenced in a study of beta chain features in type 1 diabetes. Overall study findings and caveats: In all four CD4+ subsets, TCRB CDR3 length was significantly, moderately reduced in type 1 diabetes.

What was sequenced were expressed TCRB transcripts, since all of the isolated RNA had been reverse transcribed. Produced via immunoSEQ multiplex PCR; TCRdb's table is partial and in-frame only. The top ten clones hold roughly 0.013% of a sample with around 260,000 clones, around 24% of them seen once. Their antigen targets remain unknown. Sequenced: naive CD4+ T cells from blood. These receptors originate from a woman aged 25 to 39 with type 1 diabetes.

The chain links TRBV4-1 to TRBJ1-5; a weak D match, TRBD1 (5 bases). Germline loops: CDR1 MGHRA, CDR2 YSYEKL. V was shortened by 3 bases and J by 2 bases, with 17 bases between the two germline ends. The CDR3 is made up of 17 amino acids. The CDR3 region is CASSHPPGLEGNQPQHF. The CDR3 coding sequence is TGCGCCAGCAGCCATCCTCCGGGACTAGAGGGCAATCAGCCCCAGCATTTT.

This clone has more than one count but fewer than ten. The CDR3, as DNA: TGCGCCAGCAGCCAGGAGGGAACGGTTTACGAGCAGTACTTC. Its translation: CASSQEGTVYEQYF. J is TRBJ2-7 and V is TRBV5-1; tentative D call: TRBD2 (6 bases). The CDR3 runs 14 residues. The germline V gene has CDR1 SGHRS and CDR2 YFSETQ. Trimming stripped 4 bases from V and 4 bases from J, with 15 bases between. The full variable domain, in which reference TRBV5-1 and TRBJ2-7 provide the parts outside the CDR3, is KAGVTQTPRYLIKTRGQQVTLSCSPISGHRSVSWYQQTPGQGLQFLFEYFSETQRNKGNFPGRFSGRQFSNSRSEMNVSTLELGDSALYLCASSQEGTVYEQYFGPGTRLTVT.

The chain joins TRBV7-3 to TRBJ2-7; a weak D match, TRBD2 (5 bases). CDR1 is SGHTA, CDR2 FQGTGA, per germline. V gave up 1 base and J gave up 3 bases, with 7 bases separating them. The CDR3 contains 13 residues. CDR3 region: CASSLNRDYEQYF. In DNA form, the CDR3 reads TGTGCCAGCAGCTTAAACCGGGACTACGAGCAGTACTTC.

The chain combines TRBV11-2 with TRBJ2-7; a weak D match, TRBD2 (6 bases). Trimming stripped 1 base from V and 0 bases from J, with 10 bases between. The CDR3 loop spans 15 amino acids. Germline lookup yields CDR1 SGHAT and CDR2 FQNNGV. CDR3 sequence: CASSLAASVSYEQYF. Written as DNA, the CDR3 is TGTGCCAGCAGCTTAGCGGCTAGCGTCTCCTACGAGCAGTACTTC.

This clone was observed a handful of times. The chain joins TRBV14 to TRBJ2-1; D is possibly TRBD2 (6 bases). The V end lost 5 bases, the J end lost 6 bases, and 14 bases lay between the germline ends. Germline CDR1 reads SGHDN; CDR2 reads FVKESK. The CDR3 extends over 14 amino acids. The CDR3 here is CASSWEELGNEQFF. DNA of the CDR3: TGTGCCAGCAGCTGGGAGGAGCTGGGCAATGAGCAGTTCTTC.

In DNA form, the CDR3 reads TGCGCCAGCAGCCAAGATTCGGGACTAGCGGACTACAATGAGCAGTTCTTC. It translates to CASSQDSGLADYNEQFF. This chain uses TRBV4-1 with TRBJ2-1, with 11 nucleotides matching TRBD2. J lost 3 bases, V lost 0 bases, and 4 bases had no gene match. CDR3 length: 17 amino acids. The germline V gene encodes CDR1 MGHRA and CDR2 YSYEKL.

J is TRBJ2-3 and V is TRBV28, with 8 bases that match TRBD2. Germline V lookup: CDR1 MDHEN, CDR2 SYDVKM. This CDR3 comprises 15 residues. J lost 6 bases, V lost 3 bases, and 8 bases had no gene match. The CDR3: CASSFDSGDVDTQYF. CDR3 DNA sequence: TGTGCCAGCAGTTTTGATAGCGGGGACGTCGATACGCAGTATTTT. Full variable domain (outside the CDR3, taken from reference TRBV28 and TRBJ2-3): DVKVTQSSRYLVKRTGEKVFLECVQDMDHENMFWYRQDPGLGLRLIYFSYDVKMKEKGDIPEGYSVSREKKERFSLILESASTNQTSMYLCASSFDSGDVDTQYFGPGTRLTVL.

The chain is built from TRBV14 and TRBJ2-2; TRBD2 agrees at 10 bases. Germline lookup yields CDR1 SGHDN and CDR2 FVKESK. V gave up 1 base and J gave up 5 bases; unmatched junction bases: 7. CDR3 size: 17 residues. The CDR3 sequence: CASSQALAGVGTGELFF. In DNA, the CDR3 is TGTGCCAGCAGCCAAGCCCTAGCGGGAGTCGGGACCGGGGAGCTGTTTTTT.

This clone was detected a few times. The chain joins TRBV11-2 to TRBJ1-4; D possibly corresponds to TRBD1 (6 bases). Trimming removed 3 bases at V and 5 bases at J, with 10 bases between. From germline, CDR1 is SGHAT and CDR2 FQNNGV. The CDR3 is made up of 14 amino acids. The CDR3 DNA is TGTGCCAGCAGCTTCAGGGGCCGCAATGAAAAACTGTTTTTT. This translates into CASSFRGRNEKLFF.

The chain uses TRBV7-8 and TRBJ2-1, with 8 positions matching TRBD2. The J segment lost 1 base and the V segment lost 5 bases, leaving 7 bases of the junction unmatched. The CDR3 extends over 16 amino acids. CDR1 and CDR2 (germline): SGHVS, FQNEAQ. CDR3 in amino acids: CASSTPGLGSYNEQFF. CDR3 DNA sequence: TGTGCCAGCAGCACTCCGGGACTAGGTTCCTACAATGAGCAGTTCTTC. Full variable domain (remainder filled in from reference TRBV7-8 and TRBJ2-1): GAGVSQSPRYKVAKRGQDVALRCDPISGHVSLFWYQQALGQGPEFLTYFQNEAQLDKSGLPSDRFFAERPEGSVSTLKIQRTQQEDSAVYLCASSTPGLGSYNEQFFGPGTRLTVL.

The chain is built from TRBV4-2 and TRBJ2-7, with 7 bases fitting TRBD2. V dropped 0 bases and J dropped 3; count of bases not matched to a gene: 8. The CDR3 consists of 16 residues. Germline lookup yields CDR1 LGHNA and CDR2 YNFKEQ. The DNA of the CDR3 is TGTGCCAGCAGCCAAGATTCGGCTAGCGGCCTCTACGAGCAGTACTTC. Its translation: CASSQDSASGLYEQYF.

The genes are TRBV7-2 and TRBJ2-4, with D maybe TRBD1 (6 bases). Trimming shortened V by 3 bases and J by 0 bases, and 12 bases separated the two germline ends. The CDR3 consists of 16 residues. From germline, CDR1 is SGHTA and CDR2 FQGNSA. CDR3 region: CASSFQGLLAKNIQYF. The DNA of the CDR3 is TGTGCCAGCAGCTTCCAGGGGCTTTTAGCCAAAAACATTCAGTACTTC.

V gene TRBV6-6 combines with J gene TRBJ2-1, with 7 positions matching TRBD1. Trimming cost V 6 bases and J 15 bases; bases outside gene matches: 14. Germline V gene sequence: CDR1 MNHNY, CDR2 SVGAGI (reference sequence). This CDR3 is built from 13 residues. This CDR3 reads CASSRLTQGDTFF. The CDR3 DNA reads as TGTGCCAGCAGCCGTTTAACCCAGGGGGACACGTTCTTC.

This clone has just a few counts. This chain connects TRBV29-1 to TRBJ2-3, with 7 bases lining up with TRBD1. This CDR3 has 14 residues. CDR1 and CDR2 from the germline V gene are SQVTM and ANQGSEA. V trimming: 7 bases; J trimming: 1 base; junction bases outside the gene matches: 8. CDR3 protein: CSARQGVRTDTQYF. The CDR3 nucleotides are TGCAGCGCCCGACAGGGAGTCCGCACAGATACGCAGTATTTT.

The J gene is TRBJ2-5, the V gene TRBV30; possible D gene TRBD1, 6 bases. The V end was cut by 3 bases, the J end by 1 base, with 12 bases between. This CDR3 is 14 amino acids long. Germline CDR1 reads GTSNPN; CDR2 reads SVGIG (reference sequence). The CDR3 loop reads CAWSLGGVQETQYF. CDR3 bases: TGTGCCTGGAGCCTAGGGGGAGTCCAAGAGACCCAGTACTTC.

This rearrangement joins TRBV4-1 to TRBJ2-5, with 8 nucleotides matching TRBD1. This CDR3 region has 15 residues. With 3 bases clipped from V and 3 bases from J, the junction kept 6 bases outside the gene matches. CDR1 is MGHRA and CDR2 is YSYEKL in the germline V gene. CDR3 sequence: CASSHPDRVEETQYF. The CDR3 nucleotides are TGCGCCAGCAGCCACCCGGACAGGGTGGAAGAGACCCAGTACTTC.

This clone was picked up a small number of times. The V gene is TRBV19, the J gene TRBJ1-5, with TRBD1 as a possible D gene (5 bases). This CDR3 is built from 15 residues. Germline values: CDR1 LNHDA, CDR2 SQIVND (reference sequence). Deletions cut 5 bases from V and 2 bases from J, with 13 bases between. The CDR3 nucleotides read TGTGCCAGTAGTGGAGGGGACGGAGGCAATCAGCCCCAGCATTTT. It specifies CASSGGDGGNQPQHF.

The genes are TRBV5-4 and TRBJ2-7; 11 positions match TRBD2. V dropped 4 bases and J dropped 0; count of bases not matched to a gene: 3. Per the germline V gene, CDR1 is SGHNT and CDR2 is YYREEE (reference sequence). The CDR3 consists of 15 residues. The CDR3 region has the DNA TGTGCCAGCAGCGGGGGACTAGCGGCCTCCTACGAGCAGTACTTC. This codes for CASSGGLAASYEQYF. Full variable domain (rest looked up from reference TRBV5-4 and TRBJ2-7): ETGVTQSPTHLIKTRGQQVTLRCSSQSGHNTVSWYQQALGQGPQFIFQYYREEENGRGNFPPRFSGLQFPNYSSELNVNALELDDSALYLCASSGGLAASYEQYFGPGTRLTVT.

The chain combines TRBV28 with TRBJ2-5; D is ambiguous. The CDR3 extends over 13 amino acids. The ends were cut back, 10 bases at V and 0 bases at J, with 12 bases in the middle. Looked up from germline, CDR1 is MDHEN and CDR2 is SYDVKM. The CDR3: CATEPTYQETQYF. Here the CDR3 DNA reads TGTGCCACCGAGCCTACGTACCAAGAGACCCAGTACTTC.

This chain connects TRBV28 to TRBJ1-2; weak D call: TRBD1 (6 bases). This CDR3 spans 16 amino acids. Germline V gene lookup returns CDR1 MDHEN and CDR2 SYDVKM. V lost 1 base and J lost 0, with 12 bases in between. The CDR3 coding sequence is TGTGCCAGCAGTTTATTGGGGCGACAGGCTAACTATGGCTACACCTTC. Its translation is CASSLLGRQANYGYTF.